The 30 T cell receptor beta chains presented below share a single source sample, sequenced in a study of blood T cell repertoires in COVID-19. Some clones are missing from TCRdb's copy, which holds only in-frame ones; the method was immunoSEQ multiplex PCR. The table lists fewer than 65,000 clones, 86% of them singletons, with 1.3% in the top ten. Sequences were obtained from peripheral blood. All receptors come from a man aged 55-75 years with acute or convalescent COVID-19.

J is TRBJ2-5 and V is TRBV6-5; no clear D. This CDR3 is built from 15 residues. Germline CDR1 reads MNHEY; CDR2 reads SVGAGI. The V and J ends lost 0 bases and 2 bases respectively, with 10 bases between them. The CDR3 bases are TGTGCCAGCAGTTACTCGATTAACTTACAAGAGACCCAGTACTTC. Protein sequence: CASSYSINLQETQYF.

The J gene is TRBJ2-7, the V gene TRBV18; the D is unclear. Trimming took off 4 bases at V and 6 bases at J, with 19 bases between the two ends. CDR3 size: 15 residues. Germline V gene lookup returns CDR1 KGHSH and CDR2 LQKENI. DNA of the CDR3: TGTGCCAGCTCACTGCCCGGGTCCCTAACCGCCGAGCAGTACTTC. Its translation is CASSLPGSLTAEQYF.

The chain uses TRBV18 and TRBJ2-7; possible D gene TRBD2, 5 bases. CDR3 length: 14 amino acids. Trimming shortened V by 0 bases and J by 2 bases, and 8 bases separated the two germline ends. In germline, CDR1 is KGHSH, CDR2 LQKENI. The CDR3 protein is CASSPPGAAYEQYF. The CDR3 coding sequence is TGTGCCAGCTCACCACCGGGAGCCGCCTACGAGCAGTACTTC.

The chain carries TRBV27 and TRBJ1-2; D is perhaps TRBD1 (5 bases). Germline CDR1 is MNHEY and CDR2 is SMNVEV (reference sequence). V lost 5 bases, J lost 8 bases, and 18 bases lay in between. The CDR3 is 14 residues long. As DNA, the CDR3 is TGTGCCAGCAGTCTCAGTCCAGGGCCGTGGGGCTACACCTTC. Protein sequence: CASSLSPGPWGYTF.

This chain uses TRBV7-6 with TRBJ2-7, with 7 bases matching TRBD1. The CDR3 is 19 amino acids. Germline CDR1 reads SGHVS; CDR2 reads FNYEAQ. Unmatched junction bases numbered 20, after V lost 4 bases and J lost 2 bases. In nucleotides, the CDR3 is TGTGCCAGCAGCTCACCCAACCACCTAGTGACAGGGATACCCTACGAGCAGTACTTC. This sequence encodes CASSSPNHLVTGIPYEQYF.

The rearrangement joins TRBV4-2 to TRBJ2-1; D possibly corresponds to TRBD2 (6 bases). The germline V and J ends were trimmed by 0 bases and 6 bases, with 15 bases remaining between them. Germline V CDR1 and CDR2: LGHNA, YNFKEQ. The CDR3 runs to 16 residues. In DNA, the CDR3 is TGTGCCAGCAGCCAAGATTTTTCACTAGCTTCCAATGAGCAGTTCTTC. It yields the protein CASSQDFSLASNEQFF.

The rearrangement joins TRBV6-6 to TRBJ2-6; tentative D call: TRBD1 (6 bases). Germline loops: CDR1 MNHNY, CDR2 SVGAGI (reference sequence). V was shortened by 2 bases and J by 1 base, with 6 bases between the two germline ends. This CDR3 has 15 residues. The CDR3: CASSYGQSGANVLTF. The CDR3 DNA sequence: TGTGCCAGCAGTTACGGACAGTCTGGGGCCAACGTCCTGACTTTC.

The chain is built from TRBV5-1 and TRBJ1-2; 9 nucleotides match TRBD1. The CDR3 spans 15 residues. CDR1 is SGHRS, CDR2 YFSETQ, per germline. Trimming removed 1 base from V and 4 bases from J; junction bases left unmatched: 5. CDR3 DNA: TGCGCCAGCAGCTTGACCGGACAGGGGATCTATGGCTACACCTTC. Its protein is CASSLTGQGIYGYTF.

CDR3 residues: CASSPNTGNNNSPLHF. CDR3 coding DNA: TGTGCCAGCTCACCGAACACAGGGAACAATAATTCACCCCTCCACTTT. This rearrangement joins TRBV18 to TRBJ1-6; D perhaps matches TRBD1 (6 bases). Looked up from germline, CDR1 is KGHSH and CDR2 is LQKENI. V lost 3 bases and J 5 bases, leaving 14 bases between the germline ends. The CDR3 spans 16 residues.

The chain links TRBV15 to TRBJ1-1; D not resolved. The CDR3 contains 15 residues. V was pared by 0 bases and J by 1 base, with 9 bases between. CDR1 LNHNV and CDR2 YYDKDF come from the germline V gene (reference sequence). The DNA for the CDR3 is TGTGCCACCAGCAGAGATAGAGAACCGAACACTGAAGCTTTCTTT. Translation gives CATSRDREPNTEAFF.

This clone was seen only a few times. V and J are TRBV3-1 (or the pseudogene TRBV3-2) and TRBJ2-2; TRBD1 is a possible D gene (6 bases). The CDR3 loop spans 17 amino acids. Per germline, CDR1 LGHDT and CDR2 YNNKEL (reference sequence). V lost 4 bases to trimming and J lost 1 base, with 16 bases between them. CDR3 loop: CASSPYRDSGNTGELFF. Written as DNA, the CDR3 is TGTGCCAGCAGCCCCTACAGGGATTCGGGGAACACCGGGGAGCTGTTTTTT.

The V gene is TRBV5-6, the J gene TRBJ1-2; 8 bases align to TRBD1. V lost 4 bases to trimming and J lost 8 bases; unmatched junction nucleotides: 10. This CDR3 spans 14 amino acids. CDR1 is SGHDT and CDR2 is YYEEEE in the germline V gene. The CDR3 spells CASSAATGAGGYTF. CDR3 sequence (DNA): TGTGCCAGCAGCGCAGCGACAGGGGCGGGAGGCTACACCTTC.

The V and J genes are TRBV4-2 and TRBJ2-7; D not certain. The CDR3 sequence is 14 residues long. Germline CDR1 and CDR2: LGHNA and YNFKEQ. Trimming took off 0 bases at V and 6 bases at J, with 12 bases between the two ends. The CDR3 DNA is TGTGCCAGCAGCCAAGATCACGCCCTTAGCGAGCAGTACTTC. As protein: CASSQDHALSEQYF.

V and J are TRBV6-5 and TRBJ1-6; TRBD1 aligns across 10 bases. V was clipped by 2 bases and J by 6 bases; unmatched bases: 1. Germline loops: CDR1 MNHEY, CDR2 SVGAGI. The CDR3 loop spans 15 amino acids. DNA for the CDR3: TGTGCCAGCAGTTACGGACAGGGGGTTAATTCACCCCTCCACTTT. It translates to CASSYGQGVNSPLHF.

The chain's CDR3 is CASSAPSNPHSYNEQFF. CDR3 sequence (DNA): TGTGCCAGCAGTGCCCCCTCTAATCCCCACTCCTACAATGAGCAGTTCTTC. The chain is built from TRBV28 and TRBJ2-1, with D uncertain. The V end lost 5 bases, the J end lost 0 bases, and 17 bases lay between the germline ends. Germline V lookup: CDR1 MDHEN, CDR2 SYDVKM. The CDR3 consists of 17 residues. Full variable domain (outside the CDR3, taken from reference TRBV28 and TRBJ2-1): DVKVTQSSRYLVKRTGEKVFLECVQDMDHENMFWYRQDPGLGLRLIYFSYDVKMKEKGDIPEGYSVSREKKERFSLILESASTNQTSMYLCASSAPSNPHSYNEQFFGPGTRLTVL.

J is TRBJ1-1 and V is TRBV6-5; D remains ambiguous. CDR1 is MNHEY, CDR2 SVGAGI, per germline. The CDR3 contains 14 residues. Trimming took off 0 bases at V and 4 bases at J, with 9 bases between the two ends. CDR3 in amino acids: CASSYSWGGTEAFF. CDR3 DNA: TGTGCCAGCAGTTACTCGTGGGGAGGCACTGAAGCTTTCTTT.

This chain links TRBV4-2 with TRBJ2-3, with 9 bases fitting TRBD2. J gave up 1 base and V 0 bases, and 8 bases lay outside the gene matches. Looked up from germline, CDR1 is LGHNA and CDR2 is YNFKEQ. The length of the CDR3 is 18 residues. CDR3 DNA sequence: TGTGCCAGCAGCCAAGAGTGGGGCCAGCGGGGGGGCACAGATACGCAGTATTTT. Amino acids: CASSQEWGQRGGTDTQYF.

The V and J genes are TRBV9 and TRBJ1-1; TRBD1 matches at 7 bases. The CDR3 is made up of 16 amino acids. Germline V CDR1 and CDR2: SGDLS, YYNGEE. Trimming took 4 bases from V and 0 from J; bases not matched to a gene: 9. The CDR3 spells CASSPRGQAMNTEAFF. The CDR3 DNA reads TGTGCCAGCAGCCCCAGAGGACAGGCTATGAACACTGAAGCTTTCTTT.

The chain has TRBV27 and TRBJ1-6, with D hard to call. The CDR3 contains 15 residues. V was clipped by 3 bases and J by 0 bases, with 6 bases between them. Germline assignment: CDR1 MNHEY and CDR2 SMNVEV (reference sequence). This chain's CDR3 is CASSFSGSYNSPLHF. In DNA, the CDR3 is TGTGCCAGCAGTTTCTCGGGCTCCTATAATTCACCCCTCCACTTT.

This chain connects TRBV3-1 (or the pseudogene TRBV3-2) to TRBJ1-5, with a weak D call TRBD1 (6 bases). Germline assignment: CDR1 LGHDT and CDR2 YNNKEL (reference sequence). The V end lost 6 bases, the J end lost 7 bases, and 19 bases lay between the germline ends. The CDR3 covers 15 residues. The CDR3 loop is CASSRAGARGQPQHF. DNA of the CDR3: TGTGCCAGCAGTCGGGCGGGGGCAAGGGGCCAGCCCCAGCATTTT.

This clone turned up a few times. V is TRBV27 and J is TRBJ2-1; 8 nucleotides match TRBD2. CDR1 is MNHEY, CDR2 SMNVEV, per germline (reference sequence). The CDR3 is 15 residues long. The ends lost 2 bases at V and 5 bases at J; junction bases unmatched: 5. The CDR3 nucleotides are TGTGCCAGCAGTTTACGCTTAGCGGGAAACAATGAGCAGTTCTTC. Amino acids: CASSLRLAGNNEQFF.

V is TRBV7-2 and J is TRBJ2-7, with D unresolved. The CDR3 is made up of 12 amino acids. Germline V gene sequence: CDR1 SGHTA, CDR2 FQGNSA. Trimming pared 6 bases from V and 4 bases from J, leaving 10 bases between. CDR3 in amino acids: CASRSGRYEQYF. The CDR3 region has the DNA TGTGCCAGCAGGTCCGGTCGGTACGAGCAGTACTTC. Supplemented by reference TRBV7-2 and TRBJ2-7, the full variable domain reads GAGVSQSPSNKVTEKGKDVELRCDPISGHTALYWYRQSLGQGLEFLIYFQGNSAPDKSGLPSDRFSAERTGGSVSTLTIQRTQQEDSAVYLCASRSGRYEQYFGPGTRLTVT.

CDR3 in amino acids: CASSYGTENTEAFF. CDR3 in DNA: TGTGCCAGCAGTTATGGGACAGAGAACACTGAAGCTTTCTTT. The chain couples TRBV6-5 to TRBJ1-1; TRBD1 matches at 7 bases. CDR1 MNHEY and CDR2 SVGAGI come from the germline V gene. The J segment lost 1 base and the V segment lost 3 bases, leaving 2 bases of the junction unmatched. The CDR3 runs 14 residues.

The chain is built from TRBV7-9 and TRBJ1-2, with D possibly matching TRBD1 (6 bases). CDR3 length: 14 amino acids. Germline V gives CDR1 SEHNR, CDR2 FQNEAQ (reference sequence). Trimming took off 8 bases at V and 0 bases at J, with 13 bases between the two ends. The CDR3 protein is CASSHRVSNYGYTF. DNA for the CDR3: TGTGCCAGCTCACACAGGGTGTCTAACTATGGCTACACCTTC.

The chain uses TRBV11-3 and TRBJ1-4, with a tentative D call TRBD1 (5 bases). V was cut by 3 bases and J by 1 base, with 9 bases left in between. Germline-derived CDR1 and CDR2 are SGHNT and YENEEA. This CDR3 has 15 residues. The CDR3 region is CASSFAGGTNEKLFF. The CDR3 nucleotides read TGTGCCAGCAGCTTTGCGGGGGGAACTAATGAAAAACTGTTTTTT.

This chain connects TRBV9 to TRBJ2-5; TRBD1 might be the D (6 bases). The CDR3 has 13 residues. Trimming took off 3 bases at V and 2 bases at J, with 8 bases between the two ends. Germline V gene data show CDR1 as SGDLS and CDR2 as YYNGEE. CDR3 nucleotide sequence: TGTGCCAGCAGCGCCGGACAGCAAGAGACCCAGTACTTC. It codes for CASSAGQQETQYF.

The CDR3 nucleotides are TGTGCCAGCACTCCCCCCGGACTCTTTTCACCCCTCCACTTT. Translated: CASTPPGLFSPLHF. The gene calls are TRBV2 and TRBJ1-6; D remains ambiguous. Germline V gene data show CDR1 as SNHLY and CDR2 as FYNNEI. Trimming took off 7 bases at V and 9 bases at J, with 16 bases between the two ends. CDR3 length equals 14 residues.

The chain carries TRBV13 and TRBJ2-3; no clear D. CDR1 and CDR2 (germline): PRHDT, FYEKMQ (reference sequence). The V end lost 7 bases, the J end lost 8 bases, and 16 bases lay between the germline ends. This CDR3 contains 13 residues. The chain's CDR3 is CASTPPSQVTQYF. The CDR3 region has the DNA TGTGCCAGCACCCCTCCCAGTCAAGTTACGCAGTATTTT.

The CDR3 nucleotides read TGTGCCATCAGTGGACAGAGCTCTGGAAACACCATATATTTT. This codes for CAISGQSSGNTIYF. The V call is TRBV10-3, the J call TRBJ1-3, with D possibly TRBD1 on 5 matching bases. V lost 4 bases to trimming and J lost 0 bases, with 7 bases between them. The germline V gene encodes CDR1 ENHRY and CDR2 SYGVKD. This CDR3 region has 14 residues.

The chain links TRBV28 to TRBJ2-1, with TRBD2 identical over 10 bases. The V and J ends lost 3 bases and 7 bases, in that order; junction bases with no gene match: 12. Germline-derived CDR1 and CDR2 are MDHEN and SYDVKM. The CDR3 runs to 17 residues. CDR3 amino acids: CASSLGTSAFEGNEQFF. The CDR3 DNA reads as TGTGCCAGCAGTTTGGGGACTAGCGCGTTCGAAGGGAATGAGCAGTTCTTC.